This passage covers 24 T cell receptor beta chains from one sample sequenced in a study of human T cells and chemical hapten exposure. MiXCR, run by TCRdb on the RACE reads, gives a single entry per CDR3 protein. The sample lists approximately 82,000 distinct CDR3 sequences; 10% to 15% were seen once. Time point given: patch test 1, 2 weeks after DPC sensitization. Treatment specified: therapeutic diphenylcyclopropenone sensitization with weekly scalp DPC. Sequenced here: whole blood, sampled in connection with sensitization to the hapten diphenylcyclopropenone (DPC). These receptors were collected from a woman aged 55-75 years with alopecia areata. Some clones in this sample may be carry-over from other donors' samples.

The gene calls are TRBV9 and TRBJ2-3; tentative D call: TRBD2 (7 bases). Germline V gene sequence: CDR1 SGDLS, CDR2 YYNGEE. This CDR3 has 16 residues. Deletions cut 4 bases from V and 4 bases from J, with 19 bases between. DNA for the CDR3: TGTGCCAGCAGCCCCCGAGGTGGGGGGGGCTCAGATACGCAGTATTTT. Protein sequence: CASSPRGGGGSDTQYF.

The J gene is TRBJ2-1, the V gene TRBV11-3; 9 positions match TRBD2. The CDR3 has 15 amino acids. V lost 1 base to trimming and J lost 6 bases; unmatched junction nucleotides: 4. CDR1 SGHNT and CDR2 YENEEA come from the germline V gene. The CDR3 region has the DNA TGTGCCAGCAGCTTAGGTCTAGCGGGGAGCAATGAGCAGTTCTTC. Translation gives CASSLGLAGSNEQFF.

The chain joins TRBV27 to TRBJ2-7; unclear D gene. V lost 0 bases to trimming and J lost 3 bases, with 9 bases between them. Germline V gene lookup returns CDR1 MNHEY and CDR2 SMNVEV (reference sequence). The CDR3 contains 14 residues. For the CDR3, the DNA is TGTGCCAGCAGTTTATCGTACAGAGACTACGAGCAGTACTTC. Translating it yields CASSLSYRDYEQYF.

This chain joins TRBV15 and TRBJ1-5; D remains ambiguous. The V gene's germline CDR1 is LNHNV and CDR2 YYDKDF (reference sequence). Trimming left V 0 bases short and J 4 bases short, with 13 bases between. The CDR3 loop spans 16 amino acids. The CDR3 region has the DNA TGTGCCACCAGCAGAGATAGGCCGGGAAAAAATCAGCCCCAGCATTTT. Amino acids: CATSRDRPGKNQPQHF.

V gene TRBV7-3 combines with J gene TRBJ2-3; the D is unclear. The CDR3 sequence is 15 residues long. V was trimmed by 2 bases and J by 0 bases, leaving 9 bases between them. The germline V gene has CDR1 SGHTA and CDR2 FQGTGA. CDR3 sequence reads: CASSLSPTSTDTQYF. The DNA for the CDR3 is TGTGCCAGCAGCTTATCCCCCACTAGCACAGATACGCAGTATTTT.

This clonotype was counted a few times. Compared with germline, one end of the junction differs, possibly owing to a read error. The V call is TRBV7-6, the J call TRBJ2-3; D may be TRBD1 or TRBD2 (6 bases each). Germline CDR1 reads SGHVS; CDR2 reads FNYEAQ. This CDR3 is 15 amino acids long. The CDR3 DNA reads as TGTGTCAGCAGCTTAGGACGGGGGCGTTCAGATACGCAGTATTTT. It codes for CVSSLGRGRSDTQYF.

Only a few counts were recorded for this clonotype. The chain combines TRBV4-1 with TRBJ2-3; the D is unclear. Germline V CDR1 and CDR2: MGHRA, YSYEKL. The CDR3 is 17 amino acids. V was trimmed by 0 bases and J by 2 bases, leaving 15 bases between them. CDR3 sequence (DNA): TGCGCCAGCAGCCAAGATATTGGGCGGTCCTTCACAGATACGCAGTATTTT. It codes for CASSQDIGRSFTDTQYF.

This chain uses TRBV5-1 with TRBJ1-2; no firm D call. Trimming pared 0 bases from V and 6 bases from J, leaving 18 bases between. The CDR3 length is 16 residues. Germline V gene sequence: CDR1 SGHRS, CDR2 YFSETQ. This chain's CDR3 is CASSLASPALLDGYTF. The DNA of the CDR3 is TGCGCCAGCAGCTTGGCCTCTCCTGCCTTATTAGATGGCTACACCTTC.

This clonotype was recorded a few times. The chain recombines TRBV7-9 with TRBJ2-2; 10 nucleotides line up with TRBD1. V dropped 1 base and J dropped 2; count of bases not matched to a gene: 13. Per the germline V gene, CDR1 is SEHNR and CDR2 is FQNEAQ (reference sequence). This CDR3 region has 20 residues. The CDR3 spells CASSLGATGGSLINTGELFF. In DNA, the CDR3 is TGTGCCAGCAGCTTAGGAGCGACAGGGGGCAGCCTAATCAACACCGGGGAGCTGTTTTTT.

This clonotype was observed a few times. The chain carries TRBV3-1 and TRBJ1-1; the D gene is possibly TRBD1 (6 bases). The CDR3 is made up of 15 amino acids. Between the trimmed V and J ends, which lost 4 bases and 1 base, there was a span of 13 bases. The germline V gene encodes CDR1 LGHDT and CDR2 YNNKEL (reference sequence). The CDR3 DNA reads TGTGCCAGCAGCCCATGGGACACCAAGAACACTGAAGCTTTCTTT. Encoded protein: CASSPWDTKNTEAFF.

In this sample, this clonotype turned up a few times. J is TRBJ2-5 and V is TRBV20-1; D perhaps matches TRBD2 (6 bases). The CDR3 contains 13 residues. Deletions cut 7 bases from V and 2 bases from J, with 14 bases between. CDR1 DFQATT and CDR2 SNEGSKA come from the germline V gene (reference sequence). For the CDR3, the DNA is TGCAGTGTTCCGTTTGCGGGGCAAGAGACCCAGTACTTC. This translates into CSVPFAGQETQYF.

This clonotype was recorded at least ten times. The rearrangement links TRBV9 to TRBJ2-7, with unresolved D. Germline values: CDR1 SGDLS, CDR2 YYNGEE. Trimming took off 2 bases at V and 5 bases at J, with 17 bases between the two ends. The CDR3 spans 15 residues. The CDR3 loop is CASSVGQRTYNEQYF. The CDR3 nucleotides read TGTGCCAGCAGCGTTGGGCAAAGGACGTACAACGAGCAGTACTTC.

This clonotype was counted many times. The chain recombines TRBV21-1 with TRBJ1-2; the DNA was not compared with TRBD1, the D call given in the table. TRBV21-1 constitutes a pseudogene. The CDR3 sequence is 16 residues long. Here the CDR3 reads CASSIRTGESMCGYTF. As DNA, the CDR3 is TGTGCCAGCAGCATCCGGACAGGGGAAAGTATGTGTGGCTACACCTTC.

This clonotype was observed a few times. This chain uses TRBV3-1 with TRBJ2-7, with D unclear. The germline gives CDR1 LGHDT, CDR2 YNNKEL (reference sequence). CDR3 length: 14 amino acids. V lost 0 bases and J 3 bases, leaving 9 bases between the germline ends. CDR3 in DNA: TGTGCCAGCAGCCAAGATGTGTCTGGCTACGAGCAGTACTTC. The encoded protein is CASSQDVSGYEQYF.

The sample holds many counts of this clonotype. V and J are TRBV7-3 and TRBJ2-3; possibly TRBD2 for D (5 bases). The germline gives CDR1 SGHTA, CDR2 FQGTGA. This CDR3 is 15 amino acids long. Trimming stripped 5 bases from V and 7 bases from J, with 19 bases between. The CDR3 here is CASSLAPGSRHTQYF. The CDR3 coding sequence is TGTGCCAGCAGCCTAGCCCCCGGATCTCGCCATACGCAGTATTTT.

This clonotype was counted ten times or more. This sequence joins TRBV29-1 and TRBJ1-5; D is possibly TRBD1 (5 bases). V lost 4 bases and J lost 4, with 11 bases in between. The CDR3 is made up of 13 amino acids. Looked up from germline, CDR1 is SQVTM and CDR2 is ANQGSEA. The CDR3 loop reads CSVGQSTNQPQHF. The CDR3 DNA follows: TGCAGCGTTGGACAGTCGACTAATCAGCCCCAGCATTTT.

In nucleotides, the CDR3 is TGTGCCAGCAGCCGGAGCGGCGGCGAGACCCAGTACTTC. Translation gives CASSRSGGETQYF. The chain combines TRBV11-2 with TRBJ2-5, with D possibly matching TRBD2 (5 bases). The V gene's germline CDR1 is SGHAT and CDR2 FQNNGV. CDR3 length equals 13 residues. V lost 5 bases, J lost 5 bases, and 12 bases lay in between.

This rearrangement joins TRBV29-1 to TRBJ2-3; D is uncertain. The CDR3 has 14 amino acids. The V end was cut by 5 bases, the J end by 0 bases, with 12 bases between. Germline CDR1 is SQVTM and CDR2 is ANQGSEA. The CDR3: CSVSQLSSTDTQYF. Here the CDR3 DNA reads TGCAGCGTTAGCCAGCTCTCTAGCACAGATACGCAGTATTTT.

This clonotype occurred a few times. The gene calls are TRBV20-1 and TRBJ1-2, with D perhaps TRBD1 (5 bases). This CDR3 has 15 residues. V was shortened by 5 bases and J by 4 bases, with 20 bases between the two germline ends. Germline loops: CDR1 DFQATT, CDR2 SNEGSKA (reference sequence). CDR3: CSAPPAGQGAYGYTF. CDR3 DNA: TGCAGTGCTCCCCCAGCTGGTCAGGGTGCCTATGGCTACACCTTC.

This clonotype was counted ten times or more. V is TRBV2 and J is TRBJ1-5; D is unresolved. The CDR3 runs 14 residues. Germline V lookup: CDR1 SNHLY, CDR2 FYNNEI. V lost 5 bases and J lost 3, with 11 bases in between. The CDR3 DNA reads as TGTGCCAGCAGTACCGGGAGCCCCAATCAGCCCCAGCATTTT. Protein sequence: CASSTGSPNQPQHF. Complete variable domain (other parts from reference TRBV2 and TRBJ1-5): EPEVTQTPSHQVTQMGQEVILRCVPISNHLYFYWYRQILGQKVEFLVSFYNNEISEKSEIFDDQFSVERPDGSNFTLKIRSTKLEDSAMYFCASSTGSPNQPQHFGDGTRLSIL.

The rearrangement links TRBV11-2 to TRBJ1-4; tentative D call: TRBD1 (5 bases). CDR1 is SGHAT and CDR2 is FQNNGV in the germline V gene. The CDR3 loop spans 17 amino acids. V dropped 4 bases and J dropped 6 bases, with 21 bases sitting between them. As DNA, the CDR3 is TGTGCCAGCAGCTCCGGGCCCCCGCAGGGAAGGGATGAAAAACTGTTTTTT. Translating gives CASSSGPPQGRDEKLFF.

The V and J genes are TRBV6-1 and TRBJ2-1; a weak D match, TRBD1 (5 bases). Trimming stripped 1 base from V and 6 bases from J, with 10 bases between. CDR3 size: 14 residues. The germline CDR1 and CDR2 sequences are MNHNS and SASEGT. The CDR3 loop reads CASSEVIRVNEQFF. The CDR3 DNA sequence: TGTGCCAGCAGTGAAGTGATCAGGGTCAATGAGCAGTTCTTC.

The V gene is TRBV7-9, the J gene TRBJ2-5, with D perhaps being TRBD1 or TRBD2 (5 bases each). The germline CDR1 and CDR2 sequences are SEHNR and FQNEAQ (reference sequence). The CDR3 is 13 amino acids. The ends were cut back, 5 bases at V and 11 bases at J, with 18 bases in the middle. The CDR3 region has the DNA TGTGCCAGCAGCCGGGACCTAGCTTTGATACAGTACTTC. Encoded protein: CASSRDLALIQYF.

V and J are TRBV7-8 and TRBJ2-7; 8 bases align to TRBD2. The germline V gene has CDR1 SGHVS and CDR2 FQNEAQ. The V segment lost 1 base and the J segment 2 bases; nucleotides outside the gene matches: 13. This CDR3 spans 18 amino acids. CDR3 amino acids: CASSLEVVAGRSTYEQYF. The CDR3 coding sequence is TGTGCCAGCAGCTTAGAGGTAGTAGCGGGGCGTTCCACCTACGAGCAGTACTTC.